Described below is a single T cell receptor beta chain sequence and its context. The antigen remains undetermined. CDR1 and CDR2 from the germline V gene are SNHLY and FYNNEI. The CDR3 is made up of 15 amino acids. V gave up 4 bases and J gave up 2 bases; unmatched junction bases: 7. Primers for the PCR totalled 60 Vbeta and 13 Jbeta. Only in-frame clones appear in the TCRdb table, and some are missing; sequencing was by immunoSEQ multiplex PCR. This sample's table reports approximately 110,000 clones. This sample was included in a study of cytomegalovirus exposure and HLA in healthy donors. About the study: Of around 400 genotyped donors, roughly 81% grouped in the Caucasian-associated ancestry cluster.

The study, taken as a whole, reports: Association of a missense DCLRE1C variant with TCR beta V- and J-gene trimming was reported in a later analysis. TCR beta sequences reportedly predicted the HLA-A and HLA-B alleles of most subjects accurately.

This chain joins TRBV2 and TRBJ1-1; 7 bases line up with TRBD1. This sequence was found in a man between 18 and 35 years old in good health and CMV-seronegative. Sequenced input: PBMCs. As DNA, the CDR3 is TGTGCCAGCAGTGGACAGGGTGGGGGAAACACTGAAGCTTTCTTT. Its translation is CASSGQGGGNTEAFF.